This T cell receptor beta chain emerged from a study of blood T cell repertoires in COVID-19 (dated by TCRdb to 2020 to 2021). Context from the whole study: The collaborator samples originated in the United States, Italy and Spain and spanned the acute and convalescent phases of COVID-19. The prospective study material was composed of cDNA or gDNA derived from T cells, B-cell-depleted T cells, or PBMCs. Where HLA class I and class II types were available, the types were taken from metadata supplied by the sample provider, not from assay-based typing. A de-identified subject ID, COVID-19 status, age in years and sex were almost always included in the sample metadata. The dataset comprised deeply sampled blood TCRbeta repertoires from subjects exposed to, actively infected with, or recovered from COVID-19. Samples were obtained from the ongoing ImmuneRACE study (first 160 participants) and from over 1,000 subjects provided by 6 global collaborators. The repertoires were released in a freely available public database meant as a resource for research on the immune response to SARS-CoV-2. The investigation overall reported the following: The amount of clinical and demographic metadata varied by source and participant and was provided uncurated.

Notes on this clone: This receptor's antigen is unknown. No much larger clonotype is one base removed from it; base qualities were not supplied.

Each collaborating institution followed its own protocols to collect whole blood in K2EDTA tubes. For TCRbeta analysis, collaborators shipped samples in one of three forms: frozen whole blood, isolated PBMCs, or DNA extracted from either of those sample types. TCRbeta CDR3 regions were amplified from genomic DNA by means of the immunoSEQ Assay, a bias-controlled multiplex PCR. In the source study's methods: Nucleated cell counts per sample were estimated from amplification of reference gene primers within the assay. Sequence reads were collapsed and filtered to measure the absolute abundance of every unique TCRbeta CDR3 rearrangement. For each sample, productive Simpson clonality was calculated as the square root of Simpson's diversity index over productive rearrangements. The table comes from immuneACCESS by way of TCRdb, which keeps in-frame sequences with V and J called. Part of the clones is missing from these tables; in studies checked, under half for an unresolved V gene and the rest for unknown reasons. That table gives V, J and clone size, and the DNA gave D and trimming. The sample records 75,000 to 100,000 clones, approximately 84% of which are singletons. 4% to 5.5% of the sample is held by the ten biggest clonotypes.

The trim is 1 base for V and 5 bases for J, with a gap of 17 bases between the germline ends. Reading the germline V gene gives CDR1 LGHNA and CDR2 YSLEER. Including the terminal cysteine and phenylalanine, the CDR3 comprises 16 residues. Only the CDR3 DNA is retained, 48 bases long and in frame from the first base. The origin of this receptor is a man in his 60s with acute or convalescent COVID-19. The sequence joins TRBV4-3 to TRBJ2-5; the D gene is perhaps TRBD2, from 6 matching bases. Input material: peripheral blood. The CDR3: CASSQGGAGRSETQYF. The nucleotide sequence reads TGCGCCAGCAGCCAAGGAGGGGCAGGGAGGTCTGAGACCCAGTACTTC.